This TCR beta chain was identified in a study of radiotherapy plus CTLA-4 blockade in lung cancer. Measured with immunoSEQ multiplex PCR; TCRdb has only the in-frame clones, and not every one. The data contain 70,000 to 95,000 clones, over 80% of them singletons. From germline, CDR1 is SGHTA and CDR2 FQGTGA. Germline trimming cut 4 bases from V and 5 bases from J; bases unmatched to any gene: 13. The CDR3 length is 17 residues. The V gene is TRBV7-3, the J gene TRBJ2-2, with 7 bases fitting TRBD1. This TCR was sampled from a human donor with non-small cell lung cancer that progressed on radiotherapy plus ipilimumab. The material sequenced was peripheral blood, taken from a patient treated with radiotherapy plus ipilimumab. The chain's CDR3 is CASSYTPTGWGTGELFF. DNA for the CDR3: TGTGCCAGCAGCTACACCCCGACAGGGTGGGGGACCGGGGAGCTGTTTTTT.